These T cell receptor beta chains were read from a single sample in a study of Ad26.COV2.S vaccination and SARS-CoV-2 variants. Sequenced by immunoSEQ multiplex PCR; TCRdb stores in-frame clones only, minus some. The sample lists around 320,000 clones, about nine tenths occurring once. Sequenced material: peripheral blood, taken in a trial of Ad26.COV2.S vaccine versus placebo. These receptors originate from a person aged 18-60 years who received the Ad26.COV2.S COVID-19 vaccine or a placebo. The CDR3 runs from the conserved cysteine through the conserved F or W. Fields, in order: J gene, V gene, CDR3 protein.

>TRBJ1-1|TRBV7-9
CASSLRQGGTEAFF
>TRBJ1-1|TRBV11-1
CASSRAQRAFF
>TRBJ1-5|TRBV12-3/TRBV12-4
CASSRTGMEPQHF
>TRBJ2-3|TRBV7-3
CASSPQSSTDTQYF
>TRBJ2-7|TRBV5-1
CASSFTEQDEQYF
>TRBJ1-1|TRBV7-2
CASSLVRDAYYGAFF
>TRBJ2-7|TRBV7-2
CASSPGQGGPYEQYF
>TRBJ2-5|TRBV5-1
CASSTPGGVETQYF
>TRBJ1-5|TRBV7-8
CASSWVENTASNQPQHF
>TRBJ2-6|TRBV7-6
CASSLDTPLGGANVLTF
>TRBJ1-5|TRBV20-1
CSAEMDQPQHF
>TRBJ1-5|TRBV10-2
CASRRTGDSNQPQHF
>TRBJ1-2|TRBV5-6
CASSLQGQVNYGYTF
>TRBJ1-2|TRBV7-9
CASSLSRGDGYTF
>TRBJ1-5|TRBV11-2
CASSQDRGNQPQHF
>TRBJ2-7|TRBV13
CASSGPYSYEQYF
>TRBJ1-1|TRBV30
CAWSVQPDTEAFF
>TRBJ2-3|TRBV13
CASSLVRRGGPTDTQYF
>TRBJ2-5|TRBV7-9
CASSWGLQETQYF
>TRBJ2-1|TRBV4-3
CASSHPDGSSYNEQFF
>TRBJ1-2|TRBV27
CASSRRDRLYGYTF
>TRBJ1-6|TRBV27
CASRLTGNNSPLHF
>TRBJ1-6|TRBV10-1
CASRIYRDSYNSPLHF
>TRBJ1-5|TRBV6-5
CASSVDVNQPQHF
>TRBJ1-4|TRBV7-9
CASSLSNHPRDEKLFF